The 20 T cell receptor beta chains reported below all come from one sample, sequenced in a study of blood T cell repertoires in COVID-19. Profiled with immunoSEQ multiplex PCR; TCRdb holds only in-frame clones, not every one. The table records 100,000 to 110,000 clones, about 91% of them present only once. Source material: peripheral blood. The receptors originated from a human donor in a cohort sampled during active COVID-19.

The chain links TRBV19 to TRBJ1-5, with D perhaps TRBD1 (6 bases). Trimming stripped 6 bases from V and 3 bases from J, with 18 bases between. The length of the CDR3 is 16 residues. CDR1 and CDR2 (germline): LNHDA, SQIVND (reference sequence). The CDR3 protein is CASRDDRKTVNQPQHF. Written as DNA, the CDR3 is TGTGCCAGTAGGGACGACAGGAAAACTGTCAATCAGCCCCAGCATTTT. Looking up the rest from reference TRBV19 and TRBJ1-5 gives the full variable domain: DGGITQSPKYLFRKEGQNVTLSCEQNLNHDAMYWYRQDPGQGLRLIYYSQIVNDFQKGDIAEGYSVSREKKESFPLTVTSAQKNPTAFYLCASRDDRKTVNQPQHFGDGTRLSIL.

In DNA, the CDR3 is TGTGCCAGCAGCCTCGGGACAGTAACAACTAATGAAAAACTGTTTTTT. As protein: CASSLGTVTTNEKLFF. V is TRBV7-9 and J is TRBJ1-4; 7 bases are a match to TRBD1. Germline V gene data show CDR1 as SEHNR and CDR2 as FQNEAQ (reference sequence). Trimming removed 5 bases from V and 0 bases from J; junction bases left unmatched: 6. The CDR3 totals 16 residues.

The gene calls are TRBV11-3 and TRBJ1-4; 9 bases fit TRBD1. The CDR3 has 15 residues. Unmatched junction bases numbered 10, after V lost 6 bases and J lost 8 bases. The germline V gene encodes CDR1 SGHNT and CDR2 YENEEA. Here the CDR3 DNA reads TGTGCCAGCAGTCAAGGGACAGGGAGTAACGAAAAACTGTTTTTT. Residues: CASSQGTGSNEKLFF.

The J gene is TRBJ1-5, the V gene TRBV2, with a tentative D call TRBD1 (6 bases). The CDR3 extends over 15 amino acids. CDR1 is SNHLY and CDR2 is FYNNEI in the germline V gene. Trimming stripped 7 bases from V and 3 bases from J, with 16 bases between. The CDR3, as DNA: TGTGCCAGCATCCCGGACAGAGGTATCAATCAGCCCCAGCATTTT. It codes for CASIPDRGINQPQHF.

The chain is built from TRBV4-1 and TRBJ1-1; TRBD1 might be the D (5 bases). The CDR3 consists of 15 residues. Germline CDR1 is MGHRA and CDR2 is YSYEKL. V was cut by 6 bases and J by 0 bases, with 14 bases left in between. CDR3 DNA: TGCGCCAGCAGTCCCGGCGGGACCCTGAACACTGAAGCTTTCTTT. Amino acid sequence: CASSPGGTLNTEAFF.

This clone turned up a few times. V and J are TRBV9 and TRBJ2-1; 8 bases map to TRBD1. V lost 4 bases to trimming and J lost 2 bases; unmatched junction nucleotides: 5. The germline CDR1 and CDR2 sequences are SGDLS and YYNGEE. CDR3 length equals 15 residues. CDR3 nucleotide sequence: TGTGCCAGCAGCTTGACAGGGGTGGCCTACAATGAGCAGTTCTTC. The encoded protein is CASSLTGVAYNEQFF.

CDR3 sequence: CASRDRGLAGSTDTQYF. Written as DNA, the CDR3 is TGTGCCAGTAGAGACCGGGGACTAGCGGGAAGTACAGATACGCAGTATTTT. The chain recombines TRBV19 with TRBJ2-3; 13 nucleotides align to TRBD2. This CDR3 is 17 amino acids long. The J segment lost 3 bases and the V segment lost 6 bases, leaving 9 bases of the junction unmatched. Germline CDR1 and CDR2: LNHDA and SQIVND (reference sequence).

The chain carries TRBV7-2 and TRBJ2-5; perhaps TRBD1 as D (5 bases). Germline V CDR1 and CDR2: SGHTA, FQGNSA. Trimming left V 5 bases short and J 0 bases short, with 10 bases between. The CDR3 extends over 14 amino acids. The CDR3 coding sequence is TGTGCCAGCAGCCCCCGCAGGGACCAAGAGACCCAGTACTTC. Its translation is CASSPRRDQETQYF.

The chain uses TRBV6-4 and TRBJ1-2; D is perhaps TRBD1 (5 bases). Germline V gene data show CDR1 as MRHNA and CDR2 as SNTAGT. The CDR3 contains 15 residues. Between the trimmed V and J ends, which lost 3 bases and 1 base, there was a span of 12 bases. The CDR3 reads CASSEGPPSNYGYTF. The DNA of the CDR3 is TGTGCCAGCAGTGAGGGGCCCCCAAGTAACTATGGCTACACCTTC.

The CDR3 sequence is CASRDRGGPDTQYF. CDR3 in DNA: TGTGCCAGCAGGGACAGGGGGGGCCCAGATACGCAGTATTTT. The chain couples TRBV19 to TRBJ2-3; 11 bases are shared with TRBD1. The CDR3 is 14 amino acids. Germline values: CDR1 LNHDA, CDR2 SQIVND (reference sequence). With 9 bases clipped from V and 4 bases from J, the junction kept 6 bases outside the gene matches.

The rearrangement uses TRBV27 and TRBJ2-3, with no clear D. This CDR3 has 16 amino acids. Germline loops: CDR1 MNHEY, CDR2 SMNVEV (reference sequence). V was shortened by 2 bases and J by 0 bases, with 12 bases between the two germline ends. CDR3 coding DNA: TGTGCCAGCAGTTTAACCCCCCTCTATAGCACAGATACGCAGTATTTT. It translates to CASSLTPLYSTDTQYF.

This clone has only one observation. The V gene is TRBV19, the J gene TRBJ2-7; D is perhaps TRBD2 (5 bases). The CDR3 extends over 13 amino acids. The germline V and J ends were trimmed by 3 bases and 6 bases, with 12 bases remaining between them. In germline, CDR1 is LNHDA, CDR2 SQIVND (reference sequence). The CDR3 region is CASSIRSGSEQYF. The CDR3 DNA follows: TGTGCCAGTAGTATTCGGAGTGGGAGCGAGCAGTACTTC.

This rearrangement joins TRBV11-2 to TRBJ2-7; D is unclear. With 5 bases removed from V and 6 bases from J, the gap between germline ends came to 11 bases. CDR1 SGHAT and CDR2 FQNNGV come from the germline V gene. The CDR3 loop spans 12 amino acids. CDR3 nucleotides: TGTGCCAGCAGCCCCCATTCCGGCGAGCAGTACTTC. This sequence encodes CASSPHSGEQYF.

This chain connects TRBV29-1 to TRBJ2-7; 9 bases fit TRBD1. Trimming cost V 7 bases and J 3 bases; bases outside gene matches: 7. In germline, CDR1 is SQVTM, CDR2 ANQGSEA. This CDR3 has 13 residues. CDR3 residues: CSATGTGNYEQYF. The DNA of the CDR3 is TGCAGCGCAACCGGGACAGGGAACTACGAGCAGTACTTC.

CDR3 DNA: TGTGCCAGCAGCTTAGGCAATTTACAGGGGTGGGCCAACGTCCTGACTTTC. Translation: CASSLGNLQGWANVLTF. The J gene is TRBJ2-6, the V gene TRBV7-9; 7 nucleotides match TRBD1. The CDR3 is made up of 17 amino acids. V lost 1 base to trimming and J lost 5 bases; unmatched junction nucleotides: 8. CDR1 is SEHNR and CDR2 is FQNEAQ in the germline V gene (reference sequence).

V and J are TRBV9 and TRBJ2-2; a weak D match, TRBD2 (6 bases). Between the trimmed V and J ends, which lost 0 bases and 6 bases, there was a span of 18 bases. This CDR3 comprises 17 residues. Germline assignment: CDR1 SGDLS and CDR2 YYNGEE. In DNA, the CDR3 is TGTGCCAGCAGCGTAGCTACGGGAAGGGGAGGTGCCGGGGAGCTGTTTTTT. Its translation is CASSVATGRGGAGELFF.

CDR3 DNA: TGTGCCAGCAGTTTCGGATTCCGGGACAGGGGAAATTCACCCCTCCACTTT. It codes for CASSFGFRDRGNSPLHF. V gene TRBV27 combines with J gene TRBJ1-6, with 10 bases lining up with TRBD1. Per the germline V gene, CDR1 is MNHEY and CDR2 is SMNVEV (reference sequence). The J segment lost 7 bases and the V segment lost 3 bases, leaving 9 bases of the junction unmatched. CDR3 length: 17 residues.

V is TRBV30 and J is TRBJ1-5, with D possibly matching TRBD1 (5 bases). This CDR3 comprises 14 residues. Trimming removed 2 bases at V and 2 bases at J, with 10 bases between. Looked up from germline, CDR1 is GTSNPN and CDR2 is SVGIG (reference sequence). The CDR3 spells CAWSLREGNQPQHF. For the CDR3, the DNA is TGTGCCTGGAGTCTCAGGGAGGGCAATCAGCCCCAGCATTTT.

CDR3 sequence: CATSRSFTGERTYEQYF. Here the CDR3 DNA reads TGTGCCACCAGCAGATCTTTCACAGGGGAACGAACCTACGAGCAGTACTTC. The chain carries TRBV15 and TRBJ2-7; TRBD1 aligns across 7 bases. Germline CDR1 and CDR2: LNHNV and YYDKDF (reference sequence). The CDR3 contains 17 residues. J was trimmed by 2 bases and V by 2 bases; bases with no gene match: 12.

This clone came up a few times. This CDR3 is CASSLGGQGNSPLHF. The CDR3 bases are TGTGCCAGCAGCTTAGGGGGACAGGGTAATTCACCCCTCCACTTT. This rearrangement joins TRBV7-9 to TRBJ1-6, with TRBD1 matching over 9 bases. Germline trimming cut 1 base from V and 6 bases from J; bases unmatched to any gene: 1. Germline-derived CDR1 and CDR2 are SEHNR and FQNEAQ (reference sequence). This CDR3 comprises 15 residues. Based on the CDR3 plus reference TRBV7-9 and TRBJ1-6, the full variable domain is DTGVSQNPRHKITKRGQNVTFRCDPISEHNRLYWYRQTLGQGPEFLTYFQNEAQLEKSRLLSDRFSAERPKGSFSTLEIQRTEQGDSAMYLCASSLGGQGNSPLHFGNGTRLTVT.